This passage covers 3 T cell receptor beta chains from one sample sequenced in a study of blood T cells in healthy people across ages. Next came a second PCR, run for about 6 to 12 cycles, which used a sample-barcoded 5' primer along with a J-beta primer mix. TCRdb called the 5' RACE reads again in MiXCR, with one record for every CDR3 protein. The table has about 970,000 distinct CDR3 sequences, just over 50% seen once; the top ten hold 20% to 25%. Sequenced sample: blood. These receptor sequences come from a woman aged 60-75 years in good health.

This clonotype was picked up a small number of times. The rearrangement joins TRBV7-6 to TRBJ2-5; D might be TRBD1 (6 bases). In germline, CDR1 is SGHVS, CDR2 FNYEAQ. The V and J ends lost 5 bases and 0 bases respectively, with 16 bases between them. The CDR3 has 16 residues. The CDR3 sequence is CASSPGQRDYQETQYF. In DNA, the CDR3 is TGTGCCAGCAGCCCAGGACAGAGGGATTACCAAGAGACCCAGTACTTC. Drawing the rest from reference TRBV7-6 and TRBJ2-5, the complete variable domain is GAGVSQSPRYKVTKRGQDVALRCDPISGHVSLYWYRQALGQGPEFLTYFNYEAQQDKSGLPNDRFSAERPEGSISTLTIQRTEQRDSAMYRCASSPGQRDYQETQYFGPGTRLLVL.

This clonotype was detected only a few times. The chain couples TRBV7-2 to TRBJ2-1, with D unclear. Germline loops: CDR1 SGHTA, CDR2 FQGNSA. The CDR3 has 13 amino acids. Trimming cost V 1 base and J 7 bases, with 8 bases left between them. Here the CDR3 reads CASSLESGNEQFF. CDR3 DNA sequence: TGTGCCAGCAGCTTAGAATCCGGTAATGAGCAGTTCTTC.

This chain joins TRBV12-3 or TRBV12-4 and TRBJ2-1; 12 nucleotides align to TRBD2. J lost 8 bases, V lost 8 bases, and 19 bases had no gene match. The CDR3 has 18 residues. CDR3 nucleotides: TGTGCCAGCGTATCCCCCACTAGCGGGAGGTCCTCGTTTGATGAGCAGTTCTTC. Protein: CASVSPTSGRSSFDEQFF.